One and the same sample provided the 25 T cell receptor beta chains below, sequenced in a study of control samples from healthy donors and cancer patients. Some clones are missing from TCRdb's copy, which holds only in-frame ones; the method was immunoSEQ multiplex PCR. This table holds approximately 190,000 clones, over 80% found once. Specimen: blood. These receptors came from a young man in good health.

The genes are TRBV5-1 and TRBJ2-1, with unresolved D. The CDR3 has 14 residues. Per the germline V gene, CDR1 is SGHRS and CDR2 is YFSETQ. V was trimmed by 1 base and J by 7 bases, leaving 12 bases between them. The CDR3 coding sequence is TGCGCCAGCAGCTTGCTGGTTATAACAAATGAGCAGTTCTTC. Protein: CASSLLVITNEQFF.

This chain links TRBV27 with TRBJ1-2; no clear D. The CDR3 is 12 amino acids. Germline values: CDR1 MNHEY, CDR2 SMNVEV (reference sequence). The V end lost 3 bases, the J end lost 8 bases, and 10 bases lay between the germline ends. The CDR3 DNA is TGTGCCAGCAGTTTGGCGGGTGGGGGCTACACCTTC. Translated, it gives CASSLAGGGYTF.

The V call is TRBV9, the J call TRBJ1-1; no clear D gene. Trimming removed 2 bases from V and 0 bases from J, with 11 bases in between. Germline values: CDR1 SGDLS, CDR2 YYNGEE. The CDR3 is made up of 15 amino acids. CDR3 in DNA: TGTGCCAGCAGCGTCGGTAGACTGATGAACACTGAAGCTTTCTTT. It is translated as CASSVGRLMNTEAFF.

V usage is TRBV7-3 and J usage is TRBJ2-1, with 10 bases that match TRBD1. With V trimmed by 1 base and J by 5 bases, 8 bases remained unmatched. The V gene's germline CDR1 is SGHTA and CDR2 FQGTGA. This CDR3 comprises 17 residues. The CDR3 DNA is TGTGCCAGCAGCTTAAGTAAGGGACAGGGGACCCACAATGAGCAGTTCTTC. Translating gives CASSLSKGQGTHNEQFF.

The genes are TRBV11-2 and TRBJ2-7; D gene uncertain. CDR1 and CDR2 (germline): SGHAT, FQNNGV. V was cut by 3 bases and J by 6 bases, with 9 bases left in between. This CDR3 has 12 residues. The CDR3 coding sequence is TGTGCCAGCAGCTTGTTAGGTCCCGAGCAGTACTTC. Translated, it gives CASSLLGPEQYF. The whole variable domain, filled in from reference TRBV11-2 and TRBJ2-7, reads EAGVAQSPRYKIIEKRQSVAFWCNPISGHATLYWYQQILGQGPKLLIQFQNNGVVDDSQLPKDRFSAERLKGVDSTLKIQPAKLEDSAVYLCASSLLGPEQYFGPGTRLTVT.

The V call is TRBV5-6, the J call TRBJ2-1, with 8 bases that match TRBD2. The CDR3 covers 14 residues. Looked up from germline, CDR1 is SGHDT and CDR2 is YYEEEE. With 3 bases clipped from V and 6 bases from J, the junction kept 5 bases outside the gene matches. The CDR3 protein is CASSSRGGPNEQFF. CDR3 bases: TGTGCCAGCAGCTCCCGGGGGGGGCCCAATGAGCAGTTCTTC.

The count of this clone is one. This rearrangement joins TRBV19 to TRBJ1-2, with 7 bases that match TRBD1. J was trimmed by 4 bases and V by 3 bases; bases with no gene match: 14. This CDR3 comprises 17 residues. The germline CDR1 and CDR2 sequences are LNHDA and SQIVND (reference sequence). Written as DNA, the CDR3 is TGTGCCAGTAGTATCTCCGGGACAGCGCTTTCCCTCTATGGCTACACCTTC. This encodes CASSISGTALSLYGYTF.

For this clone: An end of the junction differs from the germline gene, which may be a read error. The V and J genes are TRBV19 and TRBJ1-2; D possibly corresponds to TRBD1 (6 bases). This CDR3 has 13 amino acids. Germline values: CDR1 LNHDA, CDR2 SQIVND (reference sequence). For the CDR3, the DNA is TGTGCGAGTAACCCCGACAGGACCGGGGTAAAATCCTTC. Protein: CASNPDRTGVKSF.

The genes are TRBV6-5 and TRBJ1-1; possible D gene TRBD1, 6 bases. Germline lookup yields CDR1 MNHEY and CDR2 SVGAGI. Trimming cost V 4 bases and J 6 bases, with 15 bases left between them. The CDR3 sequence is 14 residues long. This CDR3 reads CASSSREGVAEAFF. The CDR3 nucleotides read TGTGCCAGCAGTTCCCGAGAGGGGGTGGCTGAAGCTTTCTTT.

This sequence joins TRBV15 and TRBJ1-3; TRBD1 is a possible D gene (6 bases). The CDR3 runs to 16 residues. V gave up 1 base and J gave up 7 bases, with 17 bases separating them. Germline V gives CDR1 LNHNV, CDR2 YYDKDF (reference sequence). In DNA form, the CDR3 reads TGTGCCACCAGCAGAGGGACAGTAGAGGAGGGGAACACCATATATTTT. Translated: CATSRGTVEEGNTIYF.

The chain carries TRBV12-5 and TRBJ1-6; no clear D gene. V dropped 8 bases and J dropped 6 bases, with 11 bases sitting between them. CDR1 is LGHNT, CDR2 FRNRAP, per germline. CDR3 length: 13 amino acids. The chain's CDR3 is CASSSPLNSPLHF. CDR3 nucleotide sequence: TGTGCTAGTAGCTCCCCCCTTAATTCACCCCTCCACTTT.

The chain is built from TRBV6-4 and TRBJ2-3; TRBD2 matches 12 bases. Germline V gene data show CDR1 as MRHNA and CDR2 as SNTAGT. The V and J ends lost 4 bases and 2 bases, in that order; junction bases with no gene match: 1. The CDR3 loop spans 15 amino acids. CDR3: CASSGLAGATDTQYF. CDR3 coding DNA: TGTGCCAGCAGTGGACTAGCGGGGGCCACAGATACGCAGTATTTT.

The CDR3 reads CASSLDGNQPQHF. The DNA of the CDR3 is TGTGCCAGCAGTTTGGATGGCAATCAGCCCCAGCATTTT. The chain employs TRBV28 and TRBJ1-5; D not resolved. The germline gives CDR1 MDHEN, CDR2 SYDVKM. There are 13 residues in the CDR3. Trimming removed 3 bases at V and 2 bases at J, with 5 bases between.

The V call is TRBV28, the J call TRBJ2-7; D is ambiguous. Germline loops: CDR1 MDHEN, CDR2 SYDVKM. The CDR3 is made up of 13 amino acids. V was pared by 3 bases and J by 3 bases, with 9 bases between. Here the CDR3 reads CASSFVDGYEQYF. CDR3 coding DNA: TGTGCCAGCAGTTTCGTCGACGGCTACGAGCAGTACTTC. Variable domain in full (rest from reference TRBV28 and TRBJ2-7): DVKVTQSSRYLVKRTGEKVFLECVQDMDHENMFWYRQDPGLGLRLIYFSYDVKMKEKGDIPEGYSVSREKKERFSLILESASTNQTSMYLCASSFVDGYEQYFGPGTRLTVT.

The gene calls are TRBV30 and TRBJ2-7; D not certain. Germline values: CDR1 GTSNPN, CDR2 SVGIG (reference sequence). The CDR3 length is 13 residues. Trimming took off 2 bases at V and 2 bases at J, with 10 bases between the two ends. CDR3 amino acids: CAWSLDGTYEQYF. The DNA of the CDR3 is TGTGCCTGGAGTCTCGATGGGACCTACGAGCAGTACTTC.

The chain uses TRBV5-1 and TRBJ1-6, with TRBD1 matching 7 bases. Germline-derived CDR1 and CDR2 are SGHRS and YFSETQ. With 3 bases clipped from V and 7 bases from J, the junction kept 4 bases outside the gene matches. The CDR3 has 14 residues. CDR3: CASSSGQQNSPLHF. CDR3 in DNA: TGCGCCAGCAGCTCGGGACAGCAGAATTCACCCCTCCACTTT.

This chain connects TRBV5-1 to TRBJ2-3; D call uncertain. The length of the CDR3 is 14 residues. Between the trimmed V and J ends, which lost 0 bases and 5 bases, there was a span of 10 bases. From germline, CDR1 is SGHRS and CDR2 YFSETQ. CDR3 bases: TGCGCCAGCAGCTTGGTTCTCGGTCGAGATACGCAGTATTTT. Translating gives CASSLVLGRDTQYF. Complete variable domain (other parts from reference TRBV5-1 and TRBJ2-3): KAGVTQTPRYLIKTRGQQVTLSCSPISGHRSVSWYQQTPGQGLQFLFEYFSETQRNKGNFPGRFSGRQFSNSRSEMNVSTLELGDSALYLCASSLVLGRDTQYFGPGTRLTVL.

The V call is TRBV19, the J call TRBJ2-7; D perhaps matches TRBD1 (5 bases). The CDR3 runs to 13 residues. V lost 6 bases to trimming and J lost 2 bases, with 11 bases between them. Looked up from germline, CDR1 is LNHDA and CDR2 is SQIVND (reference sequence). CDR3 amino acids: CASSPGQAYEQYF. Here the CDR3 DNA reads TGTGCCAGTAGCCCCGGACAAGCCTACGAGCAGTACTTC.

The chain couples TRBV19 to TRBJ1-5; D is unresolved. V shed 9 bases and J shed 5 bases, with 32 bases lying between them. The CDR3 has 19 residues. CDR1 is LNHDA and CDR2 is SQIVND in the germline V gene (reference sequence). DNA of the CDR3: TGTGCCAGCACAATACATTCCCTCCGGGGTAAGGGAAAGGATCAGCCCCAGCATTTT. This encodes CASTIHSLRGKGKDQPQHF.

V gene TRBV19 combines with J gene TRBJ2-7; no firm D call. The CDR3 is 15 amino acids. Deletions cut 1 base from V and 2 bases from J, with 12 bases between. Germline V gene lookup returns CDR1 LNHDA and CDR2 SQIVND (reference sequence). DNA of the CDR3: TGTGCCAGTAGTATAGCCCCAATGACACCCTACGAGCAGTACTTC. Protein product: CASSIAPMTPYEQYF.

The V and J genes are TRBV5-1 and TRBJ2-3; TRBD2 matches at 11 bases. V shed 4 bases and J 4 bases; nucleotides not matched to a gene: 11. CDR3 length: 17 amino acids. Germline V gene sequence: CDR1 SGHRS, CDR2 YFSETQ. The CDR3: CASSPTISGGAADTQYF. The CDR3, as DNA: TGCGCCAGCAGCCCGACCATTAGCGGGGGGGCCGCAGATACGCAGTATTTT.

V usage is TRBV7-9 and J usage is TRBJ1-4, with D possibly TRBD1 on 6 matching bases. The V gene's germline CDR1 is SEHNR and CDR2 FQNEAQ (reference sequence). Trimming left V 5 bases short and J 11 bases short, with 9 bases between. The CDR3 has 11 amino acids. The CDR3: CASSQGTKLFF. The CDR3 DNA reads TGTGCCAGCAGCCAGGGGACGAAACTGTTTTTT.

The rearrangement joins TRBV6-1 to TRBJ2-1, with a weak D call TRBD2 (6 bases). This CDR3 is 16 amino acids long. Looked up from germline, CDR1 is MNHNS and CDR2 is SASEGT. Trimming removed 2 bases at V and 3 bases at J, with 14 bases between. The CDR3 here is CASSETSGSHYNEQFF. CDR3 nucleotide sequence: TGTGCCAGCAGTGAAACATCCGGGAGTCACTACAATGAGCAGTTCTTC.

V and J are TRBV18 and TRBJ1-2; maybe TRBD1 (5 bases). Between the trimmed V and J ends, which lost 2 bases and 8 bases, there was a span of 15 bases. The CDR3 sequence is 14 residues long. The germline V gene encodes CDR1 KGHSH and CDR2 LQKENI. The DNA for the CDR3 is TGTGCCAGCTCACCAGCCACTTTAGGGGCAGGCTACACCTTC. The encoded protein is CASSPATLGAGYTF. Full variable domain (outside the CDR3, taken from reference TRBV18 and TRBJ1-2): NAGVMQNPRHLVRRRGQEARLRCSPMKGHSHVYWYRQLPEEGLKFMVYLQKENIIDESGMPKERFSAEFPKEGPSILRIQQVVRGDSAAYFCASSPATLGAGYTFGSGTRLTVV.

The chain couples TRBV5-6 to TRBJ2-3, with 7 bases that match TRBD2. Germline V gives CDR1 SGHDT, CDR2 YYEEEE. This CDR3 spans 15 amino acids. V was clipped by 2 bases and J by 6 bases; unmatched bases: 9. This chain's CDR3 is CASSLGGGGSDTQYF. The CDR3 coding sequence is TGTGCCAGCAGCTTAGGCGGGGGAGGGTCGGATACGCAGTATTTT.